This TCR beta chain appears in the sequencing data of a study of T cell responses to AZD1222 COVID-19 vaccine. Study-wide results and caveats: The reported proportion of spike-specific TCRs targeting unmutated variant regions was nearly half. At baseline, just 6 or 7 AZD1222 recipients tested seropositive. Once two AZD1222 doses were given, Spike-specific TCR breadth and depth went up. Clonal diversity was possibly underestimated; the donors were predominantly white British and more often female.

On this clone: Its target is unknown.

The CDR3 has 16 residues. Germline values: CDR1 PRHDT, CDR2 FYEKMQ (reference sequence). Trimming cost V 1 base and J 2 bases, with 14 bases left between them. Sequencing used immunoSEQ multiplex PCR; TCRdb keeps in-frame clones, though not all of them. There are about 130,000 clones in the sample; about 85% occur only once, and 3.5% to 4.5% lies in the top ten. The rearrangement uses TRBV13 and TRBJ1-2; maybe TRBD1 (5 bases). The source material was peripheral blood, sampled on day 0 of AZD1222 vaccination. This clonotype was obtained from an adult in good health. The CDR3 sequence: CASSLEGTERNYGYTF. CDR3 nucleotides: TGTGCCAGCAGCTTAGAAGGGACCGAAAGGAACTATGGCTACACCTTC.